This T cell receptor (beta chain) came from a study of long-term antiretroviral therapy in people with HIV. Study results and caveats: Even long-term ART left TRB diversity below transplant donor controls, despite gains.

Researchers ran immunoSEQ v3.0 at survey level. TCRdb keeps only in-frame clones here, not all; method: immunoSEQ multiplex PCR. Of approximately 20,000 clones listed, around 84% are singletons. As to this clone: Its specificity is not known.

Every single participant having HIV got treatment inside the United States. The germline V and J ends were trimmed by 5 bases and 3 bases, with 22 bases remaining between them. Per germline, CDR1 MDHEN and CDR2 SYDVKM. The CDR3 is 17 amino acids. The rearrangement joins TRBV28 to TRBJ1-1; a possible D gene is TRBD1 (5 bases). The sequences come from unsorted PBMCs, collected 0.9 years after starting antiretroviral therapy. The sequence came from a man aged 18 to 30 with HIV. For the CDR3, the DNA is TGTGCCAGCAGTCCAGGTTTCTGGCAGGGTTCTCACACTGAAGCTTTCTTT. The encoded protein is CASSPGFWQGSHTEAFF.